The present TCR beta chain was sequenced within a study of blood T cell repertoires in COVID-19 (dated by TCRdb to the early 2020s). Describing the broader study: Samples from collaborators originated in the United States, Italy and Spain and spanned both the acute and convalescent phases of COVID-19. Deeply sampled blood TCRbeta repertoires from subjects exposed to, actively infected with, or recovered from COVID-19 were included in the dataset. HLA class I and class II types, where available, came from metadata supplied by the sample provider rather than from assay-based typing. The repertoires were made available in a free public database intended to serve as a resource for research on the immune response to SARS-CoV-2. The prospective study material was composed of cDNA or gDNA derived from T cells, B-cell-depleted T cells, or PBMCs. The samples were drawn from the first 160 participants of the ongoing ImmuneRACE study and from 950 to 1,500 subjects provided by 6 global collaborators. A de-identified subject ID, COVID-19 status, age in years and sex were almost always included in the sample metadata.

Findings and caveats that apply to the study as a whole: How much clinical and demographic metadata was included differed by source and by participant, and the metadata was provided uncurated.

Each collaborating institution followed its own protocols to collect whole blood in K2EDTA tubes. For TCRbeta analysis, collaborator samples were shipped as frozen whole blood, as isolated PBMCs, or as DNA extracted from either sample type. Worth noting for this clone: The antigen it recognizes is unknown. One base away there is no much larger clone; base qualities are not given.

The CDR3 runs 14 residues from the cysteine to the phenylalanine. CDR3 DNA is the only sequence kept; it has 42 bases, read in frame from the first base. CDR1 and CDR2 were assigned from the germline V gene as SGHRS and YFSETQ. Relative to germline, V is missing 2 bases and J is missing 5 bases, with 6 bases of the junction outside any gene match. The immunoSEQ Assay, a bias-controlled multiplex PCR, was used to amplify TCRbeta CDR3 regions from genomic DNA. The paper's processing steps were these. The number of nucleated cells in each sample was estimated by amplification of reference gene primers within the assay. To quantify the absolute abundance of each unique TCRbeta CDR3 rearrangement, sequence reads were collapsed and filtered. For each sample, productive Simpson clonality was calculated as the square root of Simpson's diversity index over productive rearrangements. TCRdb limited this immuneACCESS table to in-frame rearrangements with V and J called. A share of clones is missing; checked studies link under half to unresolved V genes, and the rest is unexplained. Clone size and V and J calls were adopted from that table, with D and trimming inferred from the DNA. The sample includes some 700,000 clones, with about nine tenths observed a single time. Roughly 0.25% of the sample is taken by the ten largest.

The sequence joins TRBV5-1 to TRBJ1-1; 7 junctional bases match TRBD1. Specimen: peripheral blood. This receptor was obtained from a woman younger than 35 with acute or convalescent COVID-19. The sequence in DNA is TGCGCCAGCAGCTTTAACAGGGGAAGAACTGAAGCTTTCTTT. Its product reads: CASSFNRGRTEAFF.